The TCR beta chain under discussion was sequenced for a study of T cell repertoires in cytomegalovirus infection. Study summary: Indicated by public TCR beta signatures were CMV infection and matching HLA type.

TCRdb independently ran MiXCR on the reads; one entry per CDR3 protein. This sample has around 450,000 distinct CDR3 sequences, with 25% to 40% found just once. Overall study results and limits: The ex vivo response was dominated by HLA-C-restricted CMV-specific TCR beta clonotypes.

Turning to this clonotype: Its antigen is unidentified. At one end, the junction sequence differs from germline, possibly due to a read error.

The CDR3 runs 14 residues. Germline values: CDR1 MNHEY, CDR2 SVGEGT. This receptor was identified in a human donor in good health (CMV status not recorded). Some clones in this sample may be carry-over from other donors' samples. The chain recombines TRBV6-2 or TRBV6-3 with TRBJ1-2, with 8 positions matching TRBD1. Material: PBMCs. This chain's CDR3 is CSSRDQGAADGYTF. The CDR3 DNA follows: TGTTCCAGCAGAGACCAGGGGGCGGCGGATGGCTACACCTTC.